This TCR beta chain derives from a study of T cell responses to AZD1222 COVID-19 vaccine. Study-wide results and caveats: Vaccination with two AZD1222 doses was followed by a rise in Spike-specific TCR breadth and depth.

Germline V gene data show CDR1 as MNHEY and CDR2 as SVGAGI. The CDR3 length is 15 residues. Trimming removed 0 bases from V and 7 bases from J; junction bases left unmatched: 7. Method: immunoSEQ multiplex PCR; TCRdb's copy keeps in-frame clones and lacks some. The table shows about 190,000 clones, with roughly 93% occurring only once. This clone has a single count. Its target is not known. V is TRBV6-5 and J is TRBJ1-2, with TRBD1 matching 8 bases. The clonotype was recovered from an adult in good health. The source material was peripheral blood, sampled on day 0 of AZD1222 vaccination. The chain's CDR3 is CASSYSGQGPVGYTF. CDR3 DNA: TGTGCCAGCAGTTACTCAGGACAGGGCCCGGTTGGCTACACCTTC.